This T cell receptor beta chain comes out of a study of cytomegalovirus exposure and HLA in healthy donors. Study-level points and caveats: Subsequent analysis of the roughly 120 validation repertoires found a tendency for first-cohort TCR clusters to co-occur.

The V gene's germline CDR1 is MNHEY and CDR2 SMNVEV (reference sequence). The CDR3 is made up of 15 amino acids. V was trimmed by 5 bases and J by 2 bases, leaving 16 bases between them. In the case of this clone: Its antigen is unidentified.

Using immunoSEQ multiplex PCR, the repertoire was profiled, and TCRdb retains in-frame clones only, with some absent. This table holds over 110,000 clones, about 88% found once. The sequence was collected from a man between 18 and 35 years old in good health and CMV-seropositive. Sequenced material: PBMCs. This sequence joins TRBV27 and TRBJ2-7, with D possibly TRBD2 on 6 matching bases. The chain's CDR3 is CASSPRQGRPYEQYF. CDR3 sequence (DNA): TGTGCCAGCAGTCCTCGCCAAGGGAGGCCCTACGAGCAGTACTTC.